Presented here are 21 T cell receptor beta chains from one specimen sequenced in a study of naive and memory T cell subsets. The beta constant-region primer was an equimolar mix of two oligonucleotides covering TRBC1 and TRBC2. TCRdb fed the UMI-ligation and nested PCR reads into MiXCR, producing one record per CDR3 protein. The sample contains 120,000 to 150,000 distinct CDR3 sequences, about 18% of which appear only once. Sequenced: naive CD4+ T cells from blood. All receptors derive from a human donor in good health.

The chain carries TRBV25-1 and TRBJ2-3; 11 positions agree with TRBD1. The J segment lost 2 bases and the V segment lost 2 bases, leaving 3 bases of the junction unmatched. The CDR3 is 16 amino acids. Germline CDR1 and CDR2: MGHDK and SYGVNS. The DNA of the CDR3 is TGTGCCAGCAGTGAAGGGACAGGGGGGTACACAGATACGCAGTATTTT. Translated: CASSEGTGGYTDTQYF.

In this sample, this clonotype turned up many times. The chain recombines TRBV4-3 with TRBJ2-1; D unresolved. In germline, CDR1 is LGHNA, CDR2 YSLEER. V lost 3 bases, J lost 0 bases, and 9 bases lay in between. The length of the CDR3 is 15 residues. The CDR3 nucleotides read TGCGCCAGCAGCCAGGAAGAGAGCTCCTACAATGAGCAGTTCTTC. Its translation is CASSQEESSYNEQFF.

In its sample, this clonotype was seen a few times. The chain employs TRBV7-8 and TRBJ1-5; 10 bases map to TRBD1. CDR1 and CDR2 (germline): SGHVS, FQNEAQ. The CDR3 totals 18 residues. V lost 4 bases to trimming and J lost 2 bases; unmatched junction nucleotides: 11. The CDR3 loop is CASSSFRTGGMRNQPQHF. For the CDR3, the DNA is TGTGCCAGCAGCTCATTCCGGACAGGGGGGATGCGCAATCAGCCCCAGCATTTT.

This clonotype was observed a few times. The V and J genes are TRBV5-1 and TRBJ1-2; no reliable D call. V shed 2 bases and J shed 0 bases, with 5 bases lying between them. CDR3 length equals 13 residues. Germline assignment: CDR1 SGHRS and CDR2 YFSETQ. This CDR3 reads CASSFTSNYGYTF. The CDR3 bases are TGCGCCAGCAGCTTTACATCTAACTATGGCTACACCTTC.

The V gene is TRBV6-5, the J gene TRBJ1-1, with 11 bases aligning to TRBD1. Germline V gives CDR1 MNHEY, CDR2 SVGAGI. The CDR3 contains 16 residues. V dropped 3 bases and J dropped 3; count of bases not matched to a gene: 6. The CDR3 DNA sequence: TGTGCCAGCAGTTATCCACGGACAGGGGGCCACACTGAAGCTTTCTTT. It is translated as CASSYPRTGGHTEAFF.

This clonotype was found a few times. V usage is TRBV6-5 and J usage is TRBJ2-1; 8 nucleotides align to TRBD2. CDR1 and CDR2 (germline): MNHEY, SVGAGI. The CDR3 totals 14 residues. With 4 bases clipped from V and 7 bases from J, the junction kept 6 bases outside the gene matches. The CDR3 loop reads CASSSAGGGNEQFF. The CDR3 DNA is TGTGCCAGCAGTTCGGCGGGAGGAGGGAATGAGCAGTTCTTC.

The rearrangement links TRBV9 to TRBJ2-7, with TRBD2 matching over 13 bases. Germline V gives CDR1 SGDLS, CDR2 YYNGEE. The CDR3 covers 16 residues. The J segment lost 2 bases and the V segment lost 4 bases, leaving 6 bases of the junction unmatched. The CDR3 region has the DNA TGTGCCAGCAGCCCAACAGGGACTAGCGGGACCTACGAGCAGTACTTC. This encodes CASSPTGTSGTYEQYF.

The chain has TRBV2 and TRBJ1-6; D is undetermined. CDR1 and CDR2 from the germline V gene are SNHLY and FYNNEI. This CDR3 is 11 amino acids long. The V end was cut by 3 bases, the J end by 7 bases, with 1 base between. The CDR3 region has the DNA TGTGCCAGCAGTGACAATTCACCCCTCCACTTT. As protein: CASSDNSPLHF. Filled out from reference TRBV2 and TRBJ1-6, the complete variable domain reads EPEVTQTPSHQVTQMGQEVILRCVPISNHLYFYWYRQILGQKVEFLVSFYNNEISEKSEIFDDQFSVERPDGSNFTLKIRSTKLEDSAMYFCASSDNSPLHFGNGTRLTVT.

In this sample, this clonotype turned up a few times. V and J are TRBV25-1 and TRBJ2-1, with D unclear. The CDR3 extends over 17 amino acids. Germline V gene sequence: CDR1 MGHDK, CDR2 SYGVNS. Deletions cut 3 bases from V and 4 bases from J, with 19 bases between. CDR3 coding DNA: TGTGCCAGCAGTGAGTCCCGCAGTAGCAGACTGTACAATGAGCAGTTCTTC. This sequence encodes CASSESRSSRLYNEQFF.

In its sample, this clonotype was seen a few times. V and J are TRBV7-3 and TRBJ2-3; 9 nucleotides agree with TRBD2. The V and J ends lost 2 bases and 0 bases, in that order; junction bases with no gene match: 0. The CDR3 loop spans 15 amino acids. Germline V gene data show CDR1 as SGHTA and CDR2 as FQGTGA. Written as DNA, the CDR3 is TGTGCCAGCAGCTTACTAGCGGGAAGCACAGATACGCAGTATTTT. It yields the protein CASSLLAGSTDTQYF.

This clonotype was seen ten or more times. The V gene is TRBV19, the J gene TRBJ2-3; D unclear. Germline V lookup: CDR1 LNHDA, CDR2 SQIVND (reference sequence). This CDR3 has 14 residues. Trimming took off 4 bases at V and 2 bases at J, with 10 bases between the two ends. The CDR3 loop is CASSSMSSTDTQYF. DNA for the CDR3: TGTGCCAGTAGTAGTATGAGCTCCACAGATACGCAGTATTTT.

The V gene is TRBV29-1, the J gene TRBJ2-7; 12 nucleotides line up with TRBD2. CDR3 length: 13 amino acids. V was clipped by 7 bases and J by 2 bases; unmatched bases: 3. Germline CDR1 and CDR2: SQVTM and ANQGSEA. CDR3 bases: TGCAGCGCTACTAGCGGGGGGACCTACGAGCAGTACTTC. It yields the protein CSATSGGTYEQYF.

This clonotype was seen more than once but under ten times. The chain uses TRBV5-1 and TRBJ1-1, with D tentatively TRBD1 (5 bases). From germline, CDR1 is SGHRS and CDR2 YFSETQ. The germline V and J ends were trimmed by 0 bases and 8 bases, with 8 bases remaining between them. CDR3 length equals 12 residues. The CDR3 loop is CASSLAGQEAFF. The CDR3 DNA sequence: TGCGCCAGCAGCTTGGCAGGACAAGAAGCTTTCTTT.

This clonotype was observed a handful of times. CDR3 protein: CASSVNPSGTFGDTQYF. The CDR3 bases are TGCGCCAGCAGTGTTAACCCTAGCGGGACTTTTGGAGATACGCAGTATTTT. The chain carries TRBV10-2 and TRBJ2-3; 9 bases align to TRBD2. The CDR3 is made up of 17 amino acids. Per the germline V gene, CDR1 is WSHSY and CDR2 is SAAADI. The V and J ends lost 4 bases and 5 bases, in that order; junction bases with no gene match: 13.

This clonotype was picked up a small number of times. The chain carries TRBV28 and TRBJ2-3, with a weak D call TRBD2 (5 bases). V was trimmed by 3 bases and J by 4 bases, leaving 17 bases between them. Germline V gene lookup returns CDR1 MDHEN and CDR2 SYDVKM. The CDR3 sequence is 16 residues long. The chain's CDR3 is CASSFGFVGVSDTQYF. In DNA, the CDR3 is TGTGCCAGCAGTTTTGGTTTTGTGGGAGTGTCAGATACGCAGTATTTT.

J is TRBJ2-7 and V is TRBV12-3 or TRBV12-4, with 10 bases aligning to TRBD1. The CDR3 contains 15 residues. V shed 2 bases, J shed 6 bases, and the junction held 7 bases outside the gene matches. Written as DNA, the CDR3 is TGTGCCAGCAGTTTATGGGGACAGGGGTTTTCCGAGCAGTACTTC. Protein sequence: CASSLWGQGFSEQYF.

The CDR3 reads CASSFDQSNQPQHF. CDR3 nucleotide sequence: TGTGCCAGCAGTTTTGACCAGTCTAATCAGCCCCAGCATTTT. The V and J genes are TRBV27 and TRBJ1-5; D uncertain. The CDR3 sequence is 14 residues long. CDR1 and CDR2 from the germline V gene are MNHEY and SMNVEV (reference sequence). Trimming removed 3 bases at V and 4 bases at J, with 10 bases between.

This clonotype showed up just a few times. V is TRBV28 and J is TRBJ2-2, with D hard to call. Germline V CDR1 and CDR2: MDHEN, SYDVKM. The CDR3 is made up of 14 amino acids. The V gene lost 2 bases and the J gene lost 3 bases, with 7 bases spanning the gap. CDR3 region: CASSLNADTGELFF. In nucleotides, the CDR3 is TGTGCCAGCAGTTTAAATGCGGACACCGGGGAGCTGTTTTTT.

This clonotype showed up just a few times. This chain uses TRBV27 with TRBJ1-2, with D possibly TRBD1 on 6 matching bases. The V gene's germline CDR1 is MNHEY and CDR2 SMNVEV (reference sequence). Trimming pared 4 bases from V and 4 bases from J, leaving 19 bases between. The CDR3 is 16 residues long. The CDR3 DNA reads TGTGCCAGCAGTTCTTGGATGGAGGGGGGGATCTATGGCTACACCTTC. Protein sequence: CASSSWMEGGIYGYTF.

The rearrangement joins TRBV6-5 to TRBJ1-2; a weak D match, TRBD1 (5 bases). The V and J ends lost 5 bases and 8 bases respectively, with 18 bases between them. The CDR3 runs to 14 residues. Germline loops: CDR1 MNHEY, CDR2 SVGAGI. In DNA, the CDR3 is TGTGCCAGCAGTCGACAGCTAGGGGCCGGCGGCTACACCTTC. Translated: CASSRQLGAGGYTF.

This chain joins TRBV5-4 and TRBJ2-7; no clear D. The CDR3 sequence is 12 residues long. Between the trimmed V and J ends, which lost 1 base and 3 bases, there was a span of 5 bases. Germline V lookup: CDR1 SGHNT, CDR2 YYREEE (reference sequence). The CDR3: CASSLPGYEQYF. Written as DNA, the CDR3 is TGTGCCAGCAGCTTGCCCGGCTACGAGCAGTACTTC.